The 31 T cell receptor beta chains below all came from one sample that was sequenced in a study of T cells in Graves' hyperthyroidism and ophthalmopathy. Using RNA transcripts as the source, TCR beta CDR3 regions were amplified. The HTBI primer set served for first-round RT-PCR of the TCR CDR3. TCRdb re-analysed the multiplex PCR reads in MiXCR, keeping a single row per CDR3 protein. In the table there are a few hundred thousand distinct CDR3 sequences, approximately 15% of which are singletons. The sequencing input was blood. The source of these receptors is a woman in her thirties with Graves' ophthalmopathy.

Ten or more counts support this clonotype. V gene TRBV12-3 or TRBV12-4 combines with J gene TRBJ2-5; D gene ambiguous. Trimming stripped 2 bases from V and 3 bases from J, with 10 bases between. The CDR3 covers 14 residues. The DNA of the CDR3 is TGTGCCAGCAGTTTATCCTCTGGGGAAGAGACCCAGTACTTC. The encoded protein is CASSLSSGEETQYF.

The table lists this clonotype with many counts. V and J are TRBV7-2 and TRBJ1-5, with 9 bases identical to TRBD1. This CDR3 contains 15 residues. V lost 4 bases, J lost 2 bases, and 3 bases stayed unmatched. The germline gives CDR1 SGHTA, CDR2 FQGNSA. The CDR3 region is CASSSRTGGNQPQHF. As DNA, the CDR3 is TGTGCCAGCAGCTCGAGGACAGGGGGCAATCAGCCCCAGCATTTT.

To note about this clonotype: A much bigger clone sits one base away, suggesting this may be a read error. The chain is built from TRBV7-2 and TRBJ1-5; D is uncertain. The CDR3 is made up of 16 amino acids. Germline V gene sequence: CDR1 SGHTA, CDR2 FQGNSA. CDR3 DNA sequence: TGTGCCAGCAGCCCCCAGGCAGGCTATAGCGATCAGCCCCAGCATTTT. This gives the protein CASSPQAGYSDQPQHF. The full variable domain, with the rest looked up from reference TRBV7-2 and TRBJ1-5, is GAGVSQSPSNKVTEKGKDVELRCDPISGHTALYWYRQSLGQGLEFLIYFQGNSAPDKSGLPSDRFSAERTGGSVSTLTIQRTQQEDSAVYLCASSPQAGYSDQPQHFGDGTRLSIL.

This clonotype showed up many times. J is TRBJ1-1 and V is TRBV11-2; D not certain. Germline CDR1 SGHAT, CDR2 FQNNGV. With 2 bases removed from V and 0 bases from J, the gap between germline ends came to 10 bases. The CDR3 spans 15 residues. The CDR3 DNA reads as TGTGCCAGCAGCTTAACAAGGACGTTGAACACTGAAGCTTTCTTT. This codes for CASSLTRTLNTEAFF.

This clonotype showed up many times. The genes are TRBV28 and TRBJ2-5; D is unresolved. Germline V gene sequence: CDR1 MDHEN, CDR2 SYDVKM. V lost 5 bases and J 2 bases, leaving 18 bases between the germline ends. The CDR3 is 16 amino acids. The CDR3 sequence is CASSVGSDLPQETQYF. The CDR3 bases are TGTGCCAGCAGTGTGGGATCTGATCTCCCACAAGAGACCCAGTACTTC.

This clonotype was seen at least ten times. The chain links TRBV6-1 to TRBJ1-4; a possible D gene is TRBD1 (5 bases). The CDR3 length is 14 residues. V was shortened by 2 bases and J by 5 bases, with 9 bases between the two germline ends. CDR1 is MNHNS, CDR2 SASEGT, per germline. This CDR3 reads CASSEQGFNEKLFF. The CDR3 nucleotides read TGTGCCAGCAGTGAACAGGGATTCAATGAAAAACTGTTTTTT.

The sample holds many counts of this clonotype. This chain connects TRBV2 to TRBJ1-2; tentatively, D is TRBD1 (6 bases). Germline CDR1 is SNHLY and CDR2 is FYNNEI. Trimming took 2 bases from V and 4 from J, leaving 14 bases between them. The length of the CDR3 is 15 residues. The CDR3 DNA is TGTGCCAGCAGTGAACCGGGGGGCGGCGGCTATGGCTACACCTTC. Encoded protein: CASSEPGGGGYGYTF.

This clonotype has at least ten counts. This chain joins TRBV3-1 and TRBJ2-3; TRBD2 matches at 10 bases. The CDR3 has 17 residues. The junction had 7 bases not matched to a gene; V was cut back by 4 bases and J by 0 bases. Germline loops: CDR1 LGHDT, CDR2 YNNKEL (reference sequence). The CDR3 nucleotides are TGTGCCAGCAGCCCCGAAGCGGGGGGGCCCAGCACAGATACGCAGTATTTT. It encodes CASSPEAGGPSTDTQYF.

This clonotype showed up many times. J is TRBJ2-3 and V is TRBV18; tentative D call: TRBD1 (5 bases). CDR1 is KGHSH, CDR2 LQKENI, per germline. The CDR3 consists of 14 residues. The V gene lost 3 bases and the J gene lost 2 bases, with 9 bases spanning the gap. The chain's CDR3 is CASSPTDPTDTQYF. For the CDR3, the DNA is TGTGCCAGCTCACCGACAGACCCCACAGATACGCAGTATTTT.

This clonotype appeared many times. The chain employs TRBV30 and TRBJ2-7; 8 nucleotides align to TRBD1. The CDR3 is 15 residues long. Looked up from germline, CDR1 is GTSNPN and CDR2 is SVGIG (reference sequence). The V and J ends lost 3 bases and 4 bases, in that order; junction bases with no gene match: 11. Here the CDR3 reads CAWRPIGQGTYEQYF. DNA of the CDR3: TGTGCCTGGAGGCCCATTGGACAGGGTACTTACGAGCAGTACTTC.

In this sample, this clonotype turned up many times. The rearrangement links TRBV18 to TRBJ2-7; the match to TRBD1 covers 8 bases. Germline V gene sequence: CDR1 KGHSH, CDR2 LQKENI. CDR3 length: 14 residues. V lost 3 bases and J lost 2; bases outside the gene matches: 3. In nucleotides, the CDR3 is TGTGCCAGCTCACCGGGACAGGTTACCTACGAGCAGTACTTC. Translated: CASSPGQVTYEQYF.

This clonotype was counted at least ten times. The CDR3 is CASSLGGLISNEQFF. CDR3 DNA: TGCGCCAGCAGCTTGGGGGGGCTTATTTCTAATGAGCAGTTCTTC. The rearrangement uses TRBV5-1 and TRBJ2-1; tentatively, D is TRBD1 (6 bases). The CDR3 is 15 amino acids. The germline gives CDR1 SGHRS, CDR2 YFSETQ. V lost 0 bases and J 7 bases, leaving 14 bases between the germline ends.

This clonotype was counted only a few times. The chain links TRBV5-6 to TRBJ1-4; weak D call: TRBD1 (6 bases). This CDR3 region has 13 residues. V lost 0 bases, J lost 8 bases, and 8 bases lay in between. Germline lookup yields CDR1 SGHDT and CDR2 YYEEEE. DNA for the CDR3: TGTGCCAGCAGCTTGGGGGGGGGCGAAAAACTGTTTTTT. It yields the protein CASSLGGGEKLFF.

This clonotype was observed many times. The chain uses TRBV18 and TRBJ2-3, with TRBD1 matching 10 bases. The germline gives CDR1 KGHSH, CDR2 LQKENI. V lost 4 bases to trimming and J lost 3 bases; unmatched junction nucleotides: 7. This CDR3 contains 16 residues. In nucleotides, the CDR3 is TGTGCCAGCTCACTGCCTCCGGGACAGGGGACAGATACGCAGTATTTT. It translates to CASSLPPGQGTDTQYF.

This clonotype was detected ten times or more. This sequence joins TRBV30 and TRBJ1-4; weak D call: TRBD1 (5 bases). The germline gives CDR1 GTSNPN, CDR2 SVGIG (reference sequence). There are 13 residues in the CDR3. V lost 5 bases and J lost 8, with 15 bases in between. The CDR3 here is CAWAPGLLEKLFF. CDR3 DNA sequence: TGTGCCTGGGCCCCGGGACTCTTGGAAAAACTGTTTTTT.

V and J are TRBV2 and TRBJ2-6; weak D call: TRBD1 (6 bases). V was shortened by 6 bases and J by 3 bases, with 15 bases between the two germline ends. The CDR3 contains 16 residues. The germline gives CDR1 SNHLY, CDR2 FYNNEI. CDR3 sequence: CASRKNQGLGANVLTF. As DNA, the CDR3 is TGTGCCAGCAGAAAAAATCAGGGGCTTGGGGCCAACGTCCTGACTTTC.

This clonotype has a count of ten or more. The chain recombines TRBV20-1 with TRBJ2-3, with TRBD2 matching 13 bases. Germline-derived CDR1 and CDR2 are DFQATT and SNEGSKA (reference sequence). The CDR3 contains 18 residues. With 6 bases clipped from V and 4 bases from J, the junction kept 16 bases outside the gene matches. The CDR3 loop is CSAEGSLAGGLSADTQYF. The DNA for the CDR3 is TGCAGTGCCGAGGGGTCACTAGCGGGGGGGCTCTCGGCAGATACGCAGTATTTT.

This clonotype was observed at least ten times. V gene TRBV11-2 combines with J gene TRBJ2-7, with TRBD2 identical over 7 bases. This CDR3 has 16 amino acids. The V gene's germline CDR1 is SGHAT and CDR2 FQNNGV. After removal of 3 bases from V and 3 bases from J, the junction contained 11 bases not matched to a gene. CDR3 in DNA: TGTGCCAGCAGCTTCCGCTGGGGGGGGGGAAACTACGAGCAGTACTTC. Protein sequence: CASSFRWGGGNYEQYF.

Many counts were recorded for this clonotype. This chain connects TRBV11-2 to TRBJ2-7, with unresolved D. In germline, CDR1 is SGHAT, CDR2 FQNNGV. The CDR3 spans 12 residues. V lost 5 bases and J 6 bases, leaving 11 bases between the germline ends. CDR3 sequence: CASSNGRAEQYF. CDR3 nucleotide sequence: TGTGCCAGCAGCAACGGAAGGGCCGAGCAGTACTTC.

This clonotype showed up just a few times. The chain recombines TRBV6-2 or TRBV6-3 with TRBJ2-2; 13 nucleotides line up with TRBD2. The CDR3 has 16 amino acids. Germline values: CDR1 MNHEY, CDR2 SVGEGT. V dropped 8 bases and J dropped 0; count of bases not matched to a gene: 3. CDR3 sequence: CASAGLAGTNTGELFF. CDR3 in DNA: TGTGCCAGCGCGGGACTAGCGGGGACGAACACCGGGGAGCTGTTTTTT.

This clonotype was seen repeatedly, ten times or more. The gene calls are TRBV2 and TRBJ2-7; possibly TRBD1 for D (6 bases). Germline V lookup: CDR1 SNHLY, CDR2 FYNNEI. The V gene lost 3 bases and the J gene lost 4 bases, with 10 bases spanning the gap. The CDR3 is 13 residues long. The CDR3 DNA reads TGTGCCAGCAGTGACGGGACAACTTACGAGCAGTACTTC. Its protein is CASSDGTTYEQYF.

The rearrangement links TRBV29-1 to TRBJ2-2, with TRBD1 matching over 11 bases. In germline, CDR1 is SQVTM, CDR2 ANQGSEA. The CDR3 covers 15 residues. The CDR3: CTQPVGQGDTGELFF. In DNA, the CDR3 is TGCACCCAACCTGTGGGACAGGGGGACACCGGGGAGCTGTTTTTT.

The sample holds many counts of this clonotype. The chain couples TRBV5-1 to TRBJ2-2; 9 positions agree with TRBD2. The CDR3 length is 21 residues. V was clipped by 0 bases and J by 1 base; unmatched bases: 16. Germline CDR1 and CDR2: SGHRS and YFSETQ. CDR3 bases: TGCGCCAGCAGCTTGGCTTCAGGGCGGGGGGGCCGATTCGTGAACACCGGGGAGCTGTTTTTT. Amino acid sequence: CASSLASGRGGRFVNTGELFF.

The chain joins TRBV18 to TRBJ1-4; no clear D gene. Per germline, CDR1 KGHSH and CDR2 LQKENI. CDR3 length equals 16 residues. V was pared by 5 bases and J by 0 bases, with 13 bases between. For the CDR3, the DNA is TGTGCCAGCTCAACCAGAAACGATGCAACTAATGAAAAACTGTTTTTT. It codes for CASSTRNDATNEKLFF.

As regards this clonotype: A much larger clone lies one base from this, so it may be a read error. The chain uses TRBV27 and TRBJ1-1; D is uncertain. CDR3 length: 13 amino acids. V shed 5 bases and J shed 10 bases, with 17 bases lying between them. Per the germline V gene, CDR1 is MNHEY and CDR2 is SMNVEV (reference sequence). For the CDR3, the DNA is TGTGCCAGCAGTCCACGACGACTCCGGTCAGCTTTCTTT. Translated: CASSPRRLRSAFF.

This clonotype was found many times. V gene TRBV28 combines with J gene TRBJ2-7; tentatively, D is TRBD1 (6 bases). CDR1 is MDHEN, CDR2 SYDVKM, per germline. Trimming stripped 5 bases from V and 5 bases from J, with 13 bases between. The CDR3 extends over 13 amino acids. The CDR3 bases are TGTGCCAGCAGTACGGGACATATCAACGAGCAGTACTTC. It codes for CASSTGHINEQYF.

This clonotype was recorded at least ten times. This CDR3 reads CASKLGAGELFF. In DNA form, the CDR3 reads TGTGCCAGCAAATTGGGGGCCGGGGAGCTGTTTTTT. The chain is built from TRBV28 and TRBJ2-2; D is possibly TRBD1 or TRBD2 (5 bases each). The germline V gene encodes CDR1 MDHEN and CDR2 SYDVKM. The CDR3 spans 12 residues. Trimming pared 7 bases from V and 6 bases from J, leaving 9 bases between.

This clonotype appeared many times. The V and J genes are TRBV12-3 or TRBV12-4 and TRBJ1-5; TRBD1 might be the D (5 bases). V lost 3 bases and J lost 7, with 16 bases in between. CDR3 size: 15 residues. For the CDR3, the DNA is TGTGCCAGCAGTTTTGTGGGGCAGGGAAGACAGCCCCAGCATTTT. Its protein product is CASSFVGQGRQPQHF.

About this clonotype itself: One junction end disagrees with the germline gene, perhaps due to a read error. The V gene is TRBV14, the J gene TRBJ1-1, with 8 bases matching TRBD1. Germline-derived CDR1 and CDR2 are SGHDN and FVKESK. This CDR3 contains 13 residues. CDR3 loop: CASSPNRGYEASF. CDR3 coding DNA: TGTGCCAGCAGCCCCAACAGGGGGTATGAAGCTTCCTTT.

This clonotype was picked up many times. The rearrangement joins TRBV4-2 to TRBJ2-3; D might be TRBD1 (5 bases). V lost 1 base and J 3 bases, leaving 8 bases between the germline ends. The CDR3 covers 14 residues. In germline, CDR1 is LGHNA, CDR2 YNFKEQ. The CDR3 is CASSQAQATDTQYF. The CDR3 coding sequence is TGTGCCAGCAGCCAAGCACAGGCGACAGATACGCAGTATTTT.

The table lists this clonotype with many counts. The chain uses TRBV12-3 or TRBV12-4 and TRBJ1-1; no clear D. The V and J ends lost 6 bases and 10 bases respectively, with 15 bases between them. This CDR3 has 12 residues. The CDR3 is CASSLEGRRAFF. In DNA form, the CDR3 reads TGTGCCAGCAGCCTGGAAGGCCGTCGAGCTTTCTTT.